Following are 25 T cell receptor beta chains from one sample sequenced in a study of blood T cell repertoires in COVID-19. Sequencing used immunoSEQ multiplex PCR; TCRdb keeps in-frame clones, though not all of them. The sample lists 50,000 to 75,000 clones, approximately 79% seen once, with 3.5% in the top ten. Sequencing was performed on peripheral blood. These receptors came from a man between 60 and 75 years old with acute or convalescent COVID-19.

This clone came up once. The genes are TRBV2 and TRBJ2-6; D perhaps matches TRBD2 (5 bases). The CDR3 is 17 residues long. V lost 6 bases, J lost 1 base, and 16 bases lay in between. Germline assignment: CDR1 SNHLY and CDR2 FYNNEI. The CDR3 DNA is TGTGCCAGCAGCGGGAAGTCTCATTTTTCTGGGGCCAACGTCCTGACTTTC. Protein: CASSGKSHFSGANVLTF.

The gene calls are TRBV3-1 (or the pseudogene TRBV3-2) and TRBJ2-7; 9 bases map to TRBD2. V was pared by 4 bases and J by 6 bases, with 1 base of the junction left unmatched. CDR1 and CDR2 (germline): LGHDT, YNNKEL (reference sequence). The CDR3 contains 12 residues. For the CDR3, the DNA is TGTGCCAGCAGCCGCGGGGGGGGCGAGCAGTACTTC. It encodes CASSRGGGEQYF.

The V gene is TRBV5-1, the J gene TRBJ2-3; 11 nucleotides match TRBD2. The germline gives CDR1 SGHRS, CDR2 YFSETQ. Trimming took 2 bases from V and 3 from J; bases not matched to a gene: 2. The CDR3 consists of 15 residues. The CDR3 nucleotides are TGCGCCAGCAGCTTCACTAGCGGGAGAACAGATACGCAGTATTTT. This encodes CASSFTSGRTDTQYF.

V and J are TRBV21-1 and TRBJ2-7; the table's D call, TRBD2, was not checked against the DNA. TRBV21-1 is designated a pseudogene. The CDR3 spans 16 residues. As DNA, the CDR3 is TGTGCCAGCAGCATCGGACTAGCGGGAGGGCCCTACGAGCAGTACTTC. It specifies CASSIGLAGGPYEQYF.

The V call is TRBV6-5, the J call TRBJ2-3; 9 bases match TRBD1. The CDR3 has 15 residues. V lost 2 bases, J lost 2 bases, and 2 bases stayed unmatched. Germline CDR1 is MNHEY and CDR2 is SVGAGI. The CDR3 reads CASSYRDRVTDTQYF. The CDR3, as DNA: TGTGCCAGCAGTTACAGGGACAGGGTCACAGATACGCAGTATTTT.

V and J are TRBV12-3 or TRBV12-4 and TRBJ1-2, with 8 bases lining up with TRBD1. J lost 3 bases, V lost 6 bases, and 3 bases had no gene match. The CDR3 is 13 amino acids. Here the CDR3 DNA reads TGTGCCAGCAGCCCAGGGGGCTACTATGGCTACACCTTC. This translates into CASSPGGYYGYTF.

The chain has TRBV9 and TRBJ2-3; D unclear. Between the trimmed V and J ends, which lost 4 bases and 0 bases, there was a span of 15 bases. The CDR3 spans 16 residues. The germline CDR1 and CDR2 sequences are SGDLS and YYNGEE. This chain's CDR3 is CASSTNGASSTDTQYF. DNA of the CDR3: TGTGCCAGCAGCACTAACGGAGCGTCTAGCACAGATACGCAGTATTTT.

DNA of the CDR3: TGTGCCAGCAGCCTCTCGGGGGTAGAGCAGTACTTC. Translated: CASSLSGVEQYF. The V gene is TRBV7-9, the J gene TRBJ2-7; D possibly corresponds to TRBD2 (6 bases). Trimming stripped 5 bases from V and 7 bases from J, with 12 bases between. Germline CDR1 is SEHNR and CDR2 is FQNEAQ (reference sequence). The CDR3 length is 12 residues.

V and J are TRBV7-2 and TRBJ1-2; D gene ambiguous. This CDR3 comprises 14 residues. Germline V lookup: CDR1 SGHTA, CDR2 FQGNSA. V was trimmed by 5 bases and J by 8 bases, leaving 18 bases between them. The CDR3, as DNA: TGTGCCAGCAGCGCCGTAGAGGGCCTGATAGGCTACACCTTC. This translates into CASSAVEGLIGYTF.

The chain combines TRBV6-5 with TRBJ2-1, with D hard to call. The germline gives CDR1 MNHEY, CDR2 SVGAGI. Trimming pared 6 bases from V and 0 bases from J, leaving 12 bases between. CDR3 size: 15 residues. Here the CDR3 DNA reads TGTGCCAGCAGCCCCACACCAAGCTCCTACAATGAGCAGTTCTTC. This encodes CASSPTPSSYNEQFF.

V and J are TRBV5-1 and TRBJ1-3; tentative D call: TRBD1 (5 bases). This CDR3 is built from 14 residues. V lost 4 bases to trimming and J lost 1 base, with 9 bases between them. Germline assignment: CDR1 SGHRS and CDR2 YFSETQ. CDR3 DNA: TGCGCCAGCAGCCTCACAGGTTCTGGAAACACCATATATTTT. Protein sequence: CASSLTGSGNTIYF.

The V and J genes are TRBV28 and TRBJ1-6; D is possibly TRBD1 (6 bases). From germline, CDR1 is MDHEN and CDR2 SYDVKM. V was clipped by 3 bases and J by 8 bases, with 11 bases between them. The CDR3 extends over 14 amino acids. Written as DNA, the CDR3 is TGTGCCAGCAGTTTTGACAAGGGGGATTCACCCCTCCACTTT. Its translation: CASSFDKGDSPLHF.

This sequence joins TRBV7-9 and TRBJ2-5; perhaps TRBD1 as D (6 bases). V shed 4 bases and J shed 5 bases, with 14 bases lying between them. The germline gives CDR1 SEHNR, CDR2 FQNEAQ (reference sequence). The CDR3 contains 14 residues. The CDR3 nucleotides are TGTGCCAGCAGCTCAACAGGGTTAGGGGAGACCCAGTACTTC. Translated: CASSSTGLGETQYF.

The chain recombines TRBV5-5 with TRBJ1-5, with a tentative D call TRBD1 (6 bases). The germline CDR1 and CDR2 sequences are SGHKS and YYEKEE (reference sequence). Trimming took 4 bases from V and 4 from J, leaving 12 bases between them. CDR3 length: 14 amino acids. This CDR3 reads CASSPGQPNQPQHF. The DNA of the CDR3 is TGTGCCAGCAGCCCCGGACAGCCGAATCAGCCCCAGCATTTT.

The gene calls are TRBV7-3 and TRBJ1-1; D is unresolved. The V gene lost 2 bases and the J gene lost 0 bases, with 10 bases spanning the gap. The length of the CDR3 is 15 residues. Germline assignment: CDR1 SGHTA and CDR2 FQGTGA. This CDR3 reads CASSLQAVLNTEAFF. The DNA for the CDR3 is TGTGCCAGCAGCTTACAGGCCGTGTTGAACACTGAAGCTTTCTTT. Full variable domain (outside the CDR3, taken from reference TRBV7-3 and TRBJ1-1): GAGVSQTPSNKVTEKGKYVELRCDPISGHTALYWYRQSLGQGPEFLIYFQGTGAADDSGLPNDRFFAVRPEGSVSTLKIQRTERGDSAVYLCASSLQAVLNTEAFFGQGTRLTVV.

The V gene is TRBV7-8, the J gene TRBJ2-1, with TRBD2 matching over 11 bases. The trim removed 5 bases at V and 6 bases at J, leaving 6 bases unmatched. This CDR3 has 15 residues. The germline CDR1 and CDR2 sequences are SGHVS and FQNEAQ. This CDR3 is CASSPGLADFNEQFF. The CDR3 DNA follows: TGTGCCAGCAGCCCGGGACTAGCGGACTTCAATGAGCAGTTCTTC. Filled out from reference TRBV7-8 and TRBJ2-1, the complete variable domain reads GAGVSQSPRYKVAKRGQDVALRCDPISGHVSLFWYQQALGQGPEFLTYFQNEAQLDKSGLPSDRFFAERPEGSVSTLKIQRTQQEDSAVYLCASSPGLADFNEQFFGPGTRLTVL.

The chain employs TRBV4-2 and TRBJ1-1; D unresolved. This CDR3 region has 18 residues. V lost 0 bases, J lost 9 bases, and 26 bases lay in between. CDR1 is LGHNA, CDR2 YNFKEQ, per germline. The CDR3 here is CASSQDTFGGPRLEQAFF. In DNA form, the CDR3 reads TGTGCCAGCAGCCAAGATACCTTTGGAGGGCCGCGGCTAGAGCAAGCTTTCTTT.

The chain recombines TRBV5-1 with TRBJ1-4, with D perhaps TRBD1 (5 bases). The CDR3 is 16 amino acids. Germline V gene sequence: CDR1 SGHRS, CDR2 YFSETQ. The V gene lost 7 bases and the J gene lost 0 bases, with 16 bases spanning the gap. The CDR3 DNA reads TGCGCCAGCTCAGCCGGGGGAACCTCAACTAATGAAAAACTGTTTTTT. Amino acid sequence: CASSAGGTSTNEKLFF.

This clone was detected a few times. V is TRBV5-1 and J is TRBJ2-1; perhaps TRBD2 as D (6 bases). Looked up from germline, CDR1 is SGHRS and CDR2 is YFSETQ. V was pared by 4 bases and J by 0 bases, with 11 bases between. The CDR3 consists of 15 residues. CDR3 nucleotide sequence: TGCGCCAGCAGCCTTAGCGGTAGCTCCTACAATGAGCAGTTCTTC. Its protein product is CASSLSGSSYNEQFF.

The genes are TRBV2 and TRBJ2-1; D may be TRBD1 (6 bases). The CDR3 totals 15 residues. CDR1 SNHLY and CDR2 FYNNEI come from the germline V gene. Between the trimmed V and J ends, which lost 4 bases and 5 bases, there was a span of 15 bases. CDR3 in amino acids: CASSVWTVTDNEQFF. The CDR3 DNA is TGTGCCAGCAGTGTTTGGACAGTGACCGACAATGAGCAGTTCTTC.

The chain has TRBV19 and TRBJ1-3; TRBD1 matches at 9 bases. The CDR3 has 13 amino acids. Germline CDR1 and CDR2: LNHDA and SQIVND (reference sequence). V shed 8 bases and J 2 bases; nucleotides not matched to a gene: 1. This chain's CDR3 is CASGQGTGNTIYF. CDR3 bases: TGTGCCAGTGGACAGGGGACTGGAAACACCATATATTTT. Together with reference TRBV19 and TRBJ1-3, the CDR3 gives the full variable domain: DGGITQSPKYLFRKEGQNVTLSCEQNLNHDAMYWYRQDPGQGLRLIYYSQIVNDFQKGDIAEGYSVSREKKESFPLTVTSAQKNPTAFYLCASGQGTGNTIYFGEGSWLTVV.

The chain joins TRBV4-3 to TRBJ2-3; 9 bases line up with TRBD1. J gave up 6 bases and V 1 base, and 5 bases lay outside the gene matches. The germline V gene has CDR1 LGHNA and CDR2 YSLEER. The CDR3 has 15 amino acids. The CDR3 sequence: CASSQGGTGRDTQYF. The CDR3 bases are TGCGCCAGCAGCCAAGGGGGGACAGGGAGGGATACGCAGTATTTT.

The V call is TRBV6-5, the J call TRBJ2-5, with D possibly matching TRBD2 (5 bases). There are 14 residues in the CDR3. Germline values: CDR1 MNHEY, CDR2 SVGAGI. Trimming stripped 6 bases from V and 5 bases from J, with 16 bases between. CDR3 protein: CASREDPFVETQYF. CDR3 nucleotide sequence: TGTGCCAGCAGGGAGGACCCTTTTGTGGAGACCCAGTACTTC.

The genes are TRBV7-2 and TRBJ2-1; 11 nucleotides align to TRBD2. Germline V gene lookup returns CDR1 SGHTA and CDR2 FQGNSA. V lost 5 bases and J lost 6; bases outside the gene matches: 6. The CDR3 is 15 residues long. The CDR3 nucleotides are TGTGCCAGCAGCATACTAGCGGGAGTTGTCAATGAGCAGTTCTTC. Translating gives CASSILAGVVNEQFF.

The chain joins TRBV5-8 to TRBJ2-1; D is possibly TRBD2 (5 bases). Deletions cut 4 bases from V and 1 base from J, with 12 bases between. Germline V gives CDR1 SGHTS, CDR2 YDEGEE. The CDR3 consists of 15 residues. CDR3 protein: CASSPNGGSYNEQFF. CDR3 bases: TGTGCCAGCAGCCCGAATGGCGGGTCCTACAATGAGCAGTTCTTC.